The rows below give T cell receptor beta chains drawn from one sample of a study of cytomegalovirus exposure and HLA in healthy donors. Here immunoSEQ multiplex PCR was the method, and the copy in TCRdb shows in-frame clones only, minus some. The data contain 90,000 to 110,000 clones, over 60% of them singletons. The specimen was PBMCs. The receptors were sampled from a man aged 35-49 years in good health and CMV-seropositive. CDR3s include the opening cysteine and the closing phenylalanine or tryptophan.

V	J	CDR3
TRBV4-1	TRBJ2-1	CASSPKRDQLHEQFF
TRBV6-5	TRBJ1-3	CASSYSTGGNTIYF
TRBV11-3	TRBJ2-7	CASSLDLPGGFDEQYF
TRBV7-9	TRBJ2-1	CASSYSLVDEQFF
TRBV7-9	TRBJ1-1	CASSLGDRHPMNTEAFF
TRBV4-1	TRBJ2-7	CASSQEGTRTPYEQYF
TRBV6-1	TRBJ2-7	CASKTGQTYEQYF
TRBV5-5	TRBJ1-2	CASRRDDRGGYGYTF
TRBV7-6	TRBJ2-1	CASSPGPSDRPYSYNEQFF
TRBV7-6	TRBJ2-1	CASSSSRGSPYNEQFF
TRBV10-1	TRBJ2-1	CASSEGGEVGNEQFF
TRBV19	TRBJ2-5	CASSIAGETQYF
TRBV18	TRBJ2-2	CASSPLAGAYTGELFF
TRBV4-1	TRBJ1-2	CASSHGTVYGYTF
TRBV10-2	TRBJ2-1	CASSEMGGRDEQFF
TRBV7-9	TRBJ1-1	CASSFAGGRDRAFF
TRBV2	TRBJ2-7	CASRMVEVEQYF
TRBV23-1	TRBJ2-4	CASSQPPDRGVYF
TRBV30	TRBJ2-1	CAWSQRLGLAYNEQFF
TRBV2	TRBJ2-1	CASSQIRTGRNEQFF
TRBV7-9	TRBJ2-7	CASSSSGGGYEQYF
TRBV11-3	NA	CASSLDRTGAPEQYF
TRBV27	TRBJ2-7	CASSGEEGPYEQYF
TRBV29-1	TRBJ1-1	CSVGQGPSGWTEAFF
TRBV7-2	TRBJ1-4	CASSPGTGFEKLFF
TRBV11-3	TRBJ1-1	CASSPGQGEVNTEAFF
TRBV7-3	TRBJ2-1	CASSLQGGGTYNEQFF
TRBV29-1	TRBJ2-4	CSALSDLAKNSQYF
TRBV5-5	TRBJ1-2	CASSLGPSDRDYGYTF
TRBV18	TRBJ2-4	CASSPPLNSLKNIQYF
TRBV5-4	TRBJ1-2	CASSLAGGEYYGYIF
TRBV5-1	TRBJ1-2	CASSLAGLANYGYTF
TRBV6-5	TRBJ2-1	CASSYGGANEQFF
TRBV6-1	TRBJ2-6	CASSAGIYGANVLTF
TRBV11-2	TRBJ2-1	CASSFTTSGEQFF
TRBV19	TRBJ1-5	CASSIEGQPQHF
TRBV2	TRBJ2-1	CASGAAGEGEQFF
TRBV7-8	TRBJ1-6	CASSAWDRVYSPLHF
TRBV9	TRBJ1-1	CASSPRGSTEAFF
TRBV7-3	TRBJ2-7	CASSLGTGPYEQYF
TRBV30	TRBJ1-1	CAWNKQGMNTEAFF
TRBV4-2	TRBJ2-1	CASSHPSPGLVQYEQFF
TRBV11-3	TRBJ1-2	CASSLGTRQGRNFYGYTF
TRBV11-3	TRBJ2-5	CASSQGTSGSIETQYF
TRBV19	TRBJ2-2	CASTRGGGGTGELFF